The T cell receptor beta chain under discussion was sequenced for a study of post-analysis software for immune sequencing data. As for the study in general: The study covered relapsing-remitting, secondary progressive and progressive-relapsing courses of multiple sclerosis.

Study findings and constraints: Co-batched samples clustered tightly together by F measure. The five TRBV segments detected at higher frequency in patients than in controls included TRBV5-6, TRBV5-1 and TRBV20-1. Significantly decreased normalized Chao1 diversity was recorded for multiple sclerosis patients relative to controls.

TCR beta cDNA libraries had unique molecular identifiers. When about 1 to 11 million T cells were used, they gave approximately 450,000 cDNA molecules. TCRdb analysed the PCR reads with MiXCR anew, one entry per CDR3 protein. Among about 800,000 distinct CDR3 sequences listed, 30% were seen once. CDR1 is DFQATT, CDR2 SNEGSKA, per germline (reference sequence). With V trimmed by 1 base and J by 11 bases, 16 bases remained unmatched. The CDR3 is made up of 16 amino acids. Comments on this clonotype: Antigen: not known.

Sequencing used blood. The clonotype comes from a girl aged 5 to 17 with multiple sclerosis. J is TRBJ2-5 and V is TRBV20-1, with 10 bases lining up with TRBD2. The CDR3 here is CSARGLAGLSSYGQYF. As DNA, the CDR3 is TGCAGTGCTAGAGGACTAGCGGGTCTAAGCTCCTACGGGCAGTACTTC.